This T cell receptor (beta chain) emerged from a study of T cell responses to AZD1222 COVID-19 vaccine (dated by TCRdb to the early 2020s). With respect to the entire study: A total of approximately 250 trial participants underwent TCR sequencing, of whom around 210 had received two doses of AZD1222 and around 25 had received two doses of the MenACWY control vaccine. Enrollment into the trials was organized by age into subgroups of 18-55, 56-69 and 70-plus years, and those subgroups contained roughly 160, 29 and 62 TCR-sequenced participants, respectively.

Broad study findings and their caveats: Conclusions about previously exposed vaccinees are limited because only six or seven AZD1222 recipients were SARS-CoV-2 seropositive at baseline. Participants were mostly white British and included more females than males, and it was suggested by the authors that clonal diversity may have been underestimated. CD4 TCRs associated with the vaccine covered the entire spike protein, and the dominant responses were in regions 160-218 and 743-854. Epitopes outside the regions mutated in the B.1.351 and B.1.1.7 variants were reportedly recognized by nearly half of the unique spike-specific TCRs. In the small 56-69-year group, the increase in depth fell short of significance, most likely because of low power. Spike-specific TCR breadth and depth rose significantly after two AZD1222 doses compared with day 0 and with MenACWY recipients. No day 14 peak-response samples were available, so repertoires were characterized only after the peak T cell response.

The CDR3 regions of human TCRbeta chains were analyzed by immunosequencing. The source study handled its data this way. Repertoire TCRs were matched against a reference library of SARS-CoV-2-specific TCRs generated with the MIRA antigen-specificity platform. Breadth meant the fraction of unique TCRs that were SARS-CoV-2-associated, whereas depth meant the fraction of total T cells that were SARS-CoV-2-associated. Each spike-specific TCR was assigned to its reactive spike region and to a CD4 or CD8 class using the MIRA data. Log10-transformed breadth and depth values were compared by one-way ANOVA with Sidak's multiple comparisons tests. Here the immuneACCESS table is served through TCRdb, limited to in-frame sequences with V and J called. Missing clones are a known gap in these copies; in checked studies unresolved V genes cover under half, and the rest lacks a known reason. V and J calls and clone size are given by that table; D and trimming were obtained from the DNA. The sample has more than 110,000 clones on record, 92% of them singletons. Jointly, the top ten make up around 3.3% of the sample.

The CDR3 holds 15 amino acids from the cysteine to the phenylalanine. Solely the CDR3 DNA is kept, with 45 bases framed from the first base. Trimming removed 4 bases from V and 1 base from J, leaving 13 bases between the germline ends. The germline V gene yields SQVTM for CDR1 and ANQGSEA for CDR2. Sample time point, as interpreted from the label and publication: about 28 days (+/-7) after the second vaccine dose. AZD1222 recipients with second doses at about 4 weeks or about 12 weeks were pooled, because spike-specific TCR depth and breadth did not differ between schedules. Vaccinee samples were obtained from the UK trials COV001 and COV002, which included a single-blind randomized controlled phase 2/3 trial of AZD1222 (ChAdOx1 nCoV-19) in healthy adults. Trial participant PBMC samples were collected at day 0 and day 28 after the second dose for TCRbeta chain sequencing. A single count supports this clone. It has no known antigen specificity. Per-base quality was not reported, and no clone a single base away is much larger than it.

Sequenced material: peripheral blood, taken 28 days after the second AZD1222 dose. The sequence links TRBV29-1 to TRBJ1-4; the D segment could be TRBD1, given 5 matching bases. The receptor comes from an adult who received the AZD1222 COVID-19 vaccine. Read as DNA, the sequence is TGCAGCGTTGTAAAAAGTCAGGGAACTAATGAAAAACTGTTTTTT. It translates to CSVVKSQGTNEKLFF.